These 5 T cell receptor beta chains came from one sample sequenced in a study of T cell responses to AZD1222 COVID-19 vaccine. This table comes from immunoSEQ multiplex PCR, and its TCRdb copy is limited to in-frame clones, with some not included. This sample carries under 150,000 clones, under 95% of them seen once, and the ten largest clones take roughly 5.5%. Sequences were derived from peripheral blood, sampled on day 0 of AZD1222 vaccination. These receptors were taken from an adult in good health.

The chain employs TRBV6-2 or TRBV6-3 and TRBJ1-6; D gene uncertain. Germline V CDR1 and CDR2: MNHEY, SVGEGT. V lost 4 bases to trimming and J lost 10 bases, with 5 bases between them. The CDR3 consists of 11 residues. CDR3 amino acids: CASSSNSPLHF. The DNA of the CDR3 is TGTGCCAGCAGTTCGAACTCACCCCTCCACTTT.

This sequence joins TRBV11-2 and TRBJ2-7, with D tentatively TRBD1 (5 bases). There are 16 residues in the CDR3. The V and J ends lost 3 bases and 3 bases respectively, with 18 bases between them. CDR1 is SGHAT and CDR2 is FQNNGV in the germline V gene. DNA of the CDR3: TGTGCCAGCAGCTTCCGACCGTTAGGGGTAAGCTACGAGCAGTACTTC. Translation gives CASSFRPLGVSYEQYF.

The V and J genes are TRBV6-1 and TRBJ1-2; D not certain. In germline, CDR1 is MNHNS, CDR2 SASEGT. V dropped 1 base and J dropped 7 bases, with 13 bases sitting between them. The CDR3 covers 14 residues. The CDR3 reads CASSEGEGISGYTF. Here the CDR3 DNA reads TGTGCCAGCAGTGAAGGAGAAGGGATTTCTGGCTACACCTTC.

This chain joins TRBV6-5 and TRBJ1-1; D call uncertain. Trimming cost V 4 bases and J 0 bases, with 9 bases left between them. The germline V gene has CDR1 MNHEY and CDR2 SVGAGI. The CDR3 sequence is 14 residues long. The chain's CDR3 is CASSSPRMNTEAFF. CDR3 bases: TGTGCCAGCAGTTCCCCGAGAATGAACACTGAAGCTTTCTTT.

The chain links TRBV21-1 to TRBJ1-5; TRBD1 reflects the table's D call only, with no check against the DNA. TRBV21-1 is termed a pseudogene. This CDR3 region has 14 residues. CDR3 in DNA: TGTGCCAGCAGCAAAGGGACAGACAATCAGCCCCAGCATTTT. This sequence encodes CASSKGTDNQPQHF.